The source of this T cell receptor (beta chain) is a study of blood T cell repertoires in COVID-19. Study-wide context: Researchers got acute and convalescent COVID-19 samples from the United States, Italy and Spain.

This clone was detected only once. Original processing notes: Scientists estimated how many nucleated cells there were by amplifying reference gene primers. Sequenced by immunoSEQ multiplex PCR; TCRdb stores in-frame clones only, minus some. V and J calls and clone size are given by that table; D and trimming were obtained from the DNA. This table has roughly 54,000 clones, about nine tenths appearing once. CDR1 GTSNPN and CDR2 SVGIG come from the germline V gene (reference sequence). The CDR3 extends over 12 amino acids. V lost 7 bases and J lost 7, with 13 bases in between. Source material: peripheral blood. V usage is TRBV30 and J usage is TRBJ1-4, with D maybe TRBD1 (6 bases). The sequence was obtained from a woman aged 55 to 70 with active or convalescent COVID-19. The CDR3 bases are TGTGCCTACCGAAGGGGGGGTGAAAAACTGTTTTTT. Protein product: CAYRRGGEKLFF. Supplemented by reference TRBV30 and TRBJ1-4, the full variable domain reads SQTIHQWPATLVQPVGSPLSLECTVEGTSNPNLYWYRQAAGRGLQLLFYSVGIGQISSEVPQNLSASRPQDRQFILSSKKLLLSDSGFYLCAYRRGGEKLFFGSGTQLSVL.